The 20 T cell receptor beta chains presented below share a single source sample, sequenced in a study of shared clonotypes between healthy human individuals. Libraries were prepared by immunoSEQ multiplex PCR; TCRdb keeps only in-frame clonotypes and omits some of them. The sample has approximately 2,200,000 clones, 85% to 95% seen once. CD45RO negativity and positive selection for CCR7 defined naive CD8 cells, a population that excluded terminally differentiated effector memory CD45RA+ cells. The sequenced material came from naive CD8+ T cells from PBMCs. The receptors originated from a man between 18 and 35 years old in good health. Some clones in this sample may be carry-over from other donors' samples.

Comment on this clone: Other DNA sequences of this sample code for an identical CDR3. The rearrangement links TRBV27 to TRBJ2-7; unclear D gene. This CDR3 has 13 residues. Trimming shortened V by 2 bases and J by 4 bases, and 9 bases separated the two germline ends. CDR1 MNHEY and CDR2 SMNVEV come from the germline V gene (reference sequence). This CDR3 reads CASSLTSSYEQYF. CDR3 nucleotides: TGTGCCAGCAGTTTAACGTCTTCTTACGAGCAGTACTTC.

The V gene is TRBV6-6, the J gene TRBJ1-2; the D gene is possibly TRBD1 (5 bases). The CDR3 consists of 14 residues. Germline V gene lookup returns CDR1 MNHNY and CDR2 SVGAGI (reference sequence). The germline V and J ends were trimmed by 5 bases and 6 bases, with 16 bases remaining between them. The CDR3 DNA is TGTGCCAGCAGTCTAGCGGGACGTATTAATGGCTACACCTTC. It encodes CASSLAGRINGYTF.

This clone was recorded only once. The V and J genes are TRBV25-1 and TRBJ2-7; 7 nucleotides line up with TRBD2. Germline CDR1 is MGHDK and CDR2 is SYGVNS. V lost 0 bases to trimming and J lost 3 bases; unmatched junction nucleotides: 8. This CDR3 is 16 amino acids long. Written as DNA, the CDR3 is TGTGCCAGCAGTGAATATATAAGCGGGGCCGTCTACGAGCAGTACTTC. It specifies CASSEYISGAVYEQYF.

The chain links TRBV5-4 to TRBJ1-3, with 7 bases that match TRBD1. The V gene's germline CDR1 is SGHNT and CDR2 YYREEE (reference sequence). The CDR3 has 14 residues. The V gene end was trimmed by 5 bases and the J gene end by 4 bases; junction bases not matched to a gene: 6. The CDR3 coding sequence is TGTGCCAGCAGTCGGGACAGATCCGGAAACACCATATATTTT. Translation: CASSRDRSGNTIYF.

J is TRBJ2-7 and V is TRBV7-2; D call uncertain. Germline values: CDR1 SGHTA, CDR2 FQGNSA. The germline V and J ends were trimmed by 3 bases and 1 base, with 13 bases remaining between them. The CDR3 covers 15 residues. The CDR3 DNA is TGTGCCAGCAGCTTTTTGGATATAAATTCCTACGAGCAGTACTTC. Translating gives CASSFLDINSYEQYF.

This clone was recorded a few times. The chain links TRBV25-1 to TRBJ1-1; unclear D gene. The V gene's germline CDR1 is MGHDK and CDR2 SYGVNS. The CDR3 length is 13 residues. V lost 3 bases, J lost 3 bases, and 8 bases lay in between. Written as DNA, the CDR3 is TGTGCCAGCAGTGATAAGGGTGACACTGAAGCTTTCTTT. This gives the protein CASSDKGDTEAFF.

The J gene is TRBJ1-1, the V gene TRBV7-8; D uncertain. V lost 5 bases and J 6 bases, leaving 16 bases between the germline ends. The CDR3 contains 14 residues. CDR1 SGHVS and CDR2 FQNEAQ come from the germline V gene. CDR3 protein: CASSPNRFSSEAFF. The CDR3 DNA sequence: TGTGCCAGCAGCCCAAACCGGTTCTCTTCTGAAGCTTTCTTT.

The chain carries TRBV19 and TRBJ1-4, with D maybe TRBD1 (5 bases). The CDR3 is 17 residues long. Looked up from germline, CDR1 is LNHDA and CDR2 is SQIVND (reference sequence). Trimming took 1 base from V and 7 from J, leaving 19 bases between them. CDR3 residues: CASSIAPQGTWGEKLFF. The CDR3 bases are TGTGCCAGTAGTATAGCCCCACAAGGGACCTGGGGTGAAAAACTGTTTTTT.

The V call is TRBV4-1, the J call TRBJ2-7, with TRBD1 as a possible D gene (8 bases). The CDR3 totals 19 residues. Germline loops: CDR1 MGHRA, CDR2 YSYEKL. The germline V and J ends were trimmed by 0 bases and 3 bases, with 24 bases remaining between them. The CDR3 sequence: CASSQDGGRQGRIDYEQYF. DNA for the CDR3: TGCGCCAGCAGCCAAGATGGCGGGAGACAGGGGAGGATTGACTACGAGCAGTACTTC.

The chain uses TRBV27 and TRBJ1-5, with D unresolved. Germline assignment: CDR1 MNHEY and CDR2 SMNVEV (reference sequence). V was clipped by 6 bases and J by 0 bases, with 6 bases between them. This CDR3 has 13 amino acids. CDR3 nucleotides: TGTGCCAGCAGGCAAGATAGCAATCAGCCCCAGCATTTT. Protein: CASRQDSNQPQHF.

This clone came up once. This specimen includes other DNA sequences encoding the same CDR3. The chain uses TRBV27 and TRBJ1-2, with TRBD1 identical over 8 bases. Looked up from germline, CDR1 is MNHEY and CDR2 is SMNVEV (reference sequence). J lost 5 bases, V lost 5 bases, and 4 bases had no gene match. CDR3 length: 13 residues. The CDR3 loop reads CASSLTGVYGYTF. The DNA of the CDR3 is TGTGCCAGCAGTCTGACAGGGGTTTATGGCTACACCTTC.

This chain's CDR3 is CALEQGAYEQYF. The CDR3 DNA reads as TGTGCCTTAGAACAGGGGGCCTACGAGCAGTACTTC. The genes are TRBV30 and TRBJ2-7; 8 bases are a match to TRBD1. The CDR3 length is 12 residues. Germline loops: CDR1 GTSNPN, CDR2 SVGIG (reference sequence). Trimming removed 7 bases from V and 2 bases from J; junction bases left unmatched: 4.

About this clone: Compared with germline, one end of the junction differs, possibly owing to a read error. The chain employs TRBV4-1 and TRBJ2-5; 8 bases are a match to TRBD1. There are 16 residues in the CDR3. Germline lookup yields CDR1 MGHRA and CDR2 YSYEKL. CDR3 loop: CASSRGAGTGREPQYF. The CDR3 bases are TGCGCCAGCAGCCGGGGTGCCGGGACAGGCCGAGAGCCCCAGTACTTC.

The rearrangement links TRBV21-1 to TRBJ1-2. TRBV21-1 is a listed pseudogene. The CDR3 loop spans 16 amino acids. This CDR3 is CASSKGRRNTFYGYTF. CDR3 DNA: TGTGCCAGCAGCAAAGGTAGGCGGAACACCTTCTATGGCTACACCTTC.

The rearrangement uses TRBV29-1 and TRBJ2-1, with TRBD2 matching 13 bases. This CDR3 comprises 14 residues. V shed 6 bases, J shed 7 bases, and the junction held 6 bases outside the gene matches. Germline V gives CDR1 SQVTM, CDR2 ANQGSEA. CDR3 DNA sequence: TGCAGCGTCGTTCCGGGACTAGCGGGGAATGAGCAGTTCTTC. Protein sequence: CSVVPGLAGNEQFF.

The chain carries TRBV6-5 and TRBJ2-3, with TRBD1 matching over 10 bases. CDR1 and CDR2 (germline): MNHEY, SVGAGI. The CDR3 loop spans 16 amino acids. Unmatched junction bases numbered 9, after V lost 4 bases and J lost 5 bases. For the CDR3, the DNA is TGTGCCAGCAGTTCCCCTGACAGGGGGCGCGTAGATACGCAGTATTTT. Its protein is CASSSPDRGRVDTQYF.

The rearrangement links TRBV9 to TRBJ2-3; D is unresolved. The CDR3 is 16 amino acids. Germline V gives CDR1 SGDLS, CDR2 YYNGEE. Trimming took off 0 bases at V and 6 bases at J, with 17 bases between the two ends. The CDR3: CASSVAHSAKLDTQYF. The DNA for the CDR3 is TGTGCCAGCAGCGTAGCTCACAGCGCCAAGCTGGATACGCAGTATTTT.

The chain combines TRBV19 with TRBJ2-1, with D unclear. Trimming shortened V by 3 bases and J by 5 bases, and 11 bases separated the two germline ends. Germline V gene data show CDR1 as LNHDA and CDR2 as SQIVND (reference sequence). The CDR3 has 14 residues. The CDR3 here is CASSIPGRDNEQFF. CDR3 nucleotide sequence: TGTGCCAGTAGTATCCCTGGACGGGACAATGAGCAGTTCTTC.

As to this clone: The sample carries other DNA sequences with the same CDR3. V gene TRBV5-1 combines with J gene TRBJ2-1; D possibly corresponds to TRBD2 (5 bases). The V gene lost 0 bases and the J gene lost 0 bases, with 10 bases spanning the gap. The CDR3 length is 16 residues. Germline CDR1 and CDR2: SGHRS and YFSETQ. The CDR3 bases are TGCGCCAGCAGCTTGGCCCGGGGAAGCTCCTACAATGAGCAGTTCTTC. Translating it yields CASSLARGSSYNEQFF. Drawing the rest from reference TRBV5-1 and TRBJ2-1, the complete variable domain is KAGVTQTPRYLIKTRGQQVTLSCSPISGHRSVSWYQQTPGQGLQFLFEYFSETQRNKGNFPGRFSGRQFSNSRSEMNVSTLELGDSALYLCASSLARGSSYNEQFFGPGTRLTVL.

This chain joins TRBV2 and TRBJ2-7, with no clear D. The germline V and J ends were trimmed by 4 bases and 5 bases, with 6 bases remaining between them. The germline V gene has CDR1 SNHLY and CDR2 FYNNEI. The CDR3 totals 11 residues. CDR3: CASSVRDEQYF. The CDR3 nucleotides read TGTGCCAGCAGTGTCCGCGACGAGCAGTACTTC.